Presented here are 19 T cell receptor beta chains from one specimen sequenced in a study of tumor T cells in aggressive B-cell lymphoma. The assay was immunoSEQ multiplex PCR, and TCRdb's table has in-frame clones only and misses some. Counted here are roughly 4,500 clones, 88% occurring once; the ten biggest clones make up approximately 5%. What was sequenced was tumor tissue. The origin of the receptors is an adult with diffuse large B cell lymphoma.

The genes are TRBV6-5 and TRBJ2-2, with D perhaps TRBD1 (5 bases). This CDR3 comprises 14 residues. V gave up 4 bases and J gave up 0 bases, with 6 bases separating them. Germline V gene data show CDR1 as MNHEY and CDR2 as SVGAGI. The CDR3 bases are TGTGCCAGCAGTTTACAGGCGAACACCGGGGAGCTGTTTTTT. This gives the protein CASSLQANTGELFF.

The chain has TRBV28 and TRBJ1-6; D is unresolved. The CDR3 contains 13 residues. The V gene's germline CDR1 is MDHEN and CDR2 SYDVKM. Trimming left V 8 bases short and J 8 bases short, with 13 bases between. For the CDR3, the DNA is TGTGCCAGCGTCATGGACGGGGATTCACCCCTCCACTTT. Protein product: CASVMDGDSPLHF.

The rearrangement joins TRBV28 to TRBJ1-3, with unresolved D. CDR3 length: 13 residues. V was trimmed by 5 bases and J by 5 bases, leaving 10 bases between them. Germline CDR1 MDHEN, CDR2 SYDVKM. The CDR3: CASSSAHRNTIYF. The CDR3 coding sequence is TGTGCCAGCAGTAGCGCACATCGAAACACCATATATTTT. The variable domain in full, completed from reference TRBV28 and TRBJ1-3, reads DVKVTQSSRYLVKRTGEKVFLECVQDMDHENMFWYRQDPGLGLRLIYFSYDVKMKEKGDIPEGYSVSREKKERFSLILESASTNQTSMYLCASSSAHRNTIYFGEGSWLTVV.

This clone showed up just once. This chain links TRBV29-1 with TRBJ2-2; D remains unclear. The CDR3 length is 13 residues. Looked up from germline, CDR1 is SQVTM and CDR2 is ANQGSEA. V lost 6 bases and J 5 bases, leaving 13 bases between the germline ends. CDR3 protein: CSVTDTSTGELFF. The CDR3 coding sequence is TGCAGCGTAACTGACACGAGTACCGGGGAGCTGTTTTTT.

CDR3 region: CASSIAEATYGYTF. The CDR3 DNA follows: TGTGCCAGTAGTATAGCAGAGGCTACCTATGGCTACACCTTC. This chain connects TRBV19 to TRBJ1-2; D gene unclear. The V end was cut by 1 base, the J end by 4 bases, with 10 bases between. CDR3 length: 14 amino acids. Germline CDR1 and CDR2: LNHDA and SQIVND (reference sequence).

This clone was detected once. J is TRBJ2-1 and V is TRBV4-2, with TRBD2 matching over 9 bases. This CDR3 has 18 amino acids. V shed 3 bases and J 7 bases; nucleotides not matched to a gene: 16. CDR1 and CDR2 from the germline V gene are LGHNA and YNFKEQ. CDR3 residues: CASSQAGPTLAGRNEQFF. CDR3 bases: TGTGCCAGCAGCCAGGCGGGCCCAACCCTAGCGGGGAGAAATGAGCAGTTCTTC.

The chain couples TRBV19 to TRBJ1-2; D unresolved. The CDR3 runs to 13 residues. Trimming took off 4 bases at V and 4 bases at J, with 10 bases between the two ends. Germline CDR1 reads LNHDA; CDR2 reads SQIVND (reference sequence). This chain's CDR3 is CASSRGQSYGYTF. The DNA for the CDR3 is TGTGCCAGTAGTAGAGGTCAGTCCTATGGCTACACCTTC.

The chain has TRBV28 and TRBJ1-5; D not resolved. Germline lookup yields CDR1 MDHEN and CDR2 SYDVKM. The V end was cut by 8 bases, the J end by 4 bases, with 15 bases between. The CDR3 loop spans 14 amino acids. CDR3 loop: CASRMQSRNQPQHF. In nucleotides, the CDR3 is TGTGCCAGCCGGATGCAGTCCAGGAATCAGCCCCAGCATTTT.

This rearrangement joins TRBV15 to TRBJ1-6, with a tentative D call TRBD1 (5 bases). The germline CDR1 and CDR2 sequences are LNHNV and YYDKDF (reference sequence). CDR3 length equals 15 residues. V lost 3 bases and J 7 bases, leaving 13 bases between the germline ends. CDR3 DNA sequence: TGTGCCACCAGCAGGTCGGCGGCAGGGAATTCACCCCTCCACTTT. This codes for CATSRSAAGNSPLHF.

The rearrangement joins TRBV28 to TRBJ1-1, with 9 bases that match TRBD1. Germline CDR1 reads MDHEN; CDR2 reads SYDVKM. This CDR3 region has 13 residues. The junction had 3 bases not matched to a gene; V was cut back by 5 bases and J by 5 bases. The DNA for the CDR3 is TGTGCCAGCAGTAACAGGGGGCGAACTGAAGCTTTCTTT. This codes for CASSNRGRTEAFF.

V usage is TRBV7-9 and J usage is TRBJ2-1; 8 bases align to TRBD2. This CDR3 is 13 amino acids long. Germline V gene lookup returns CDR1 SEHNR and CDR2 FQNEAQ (reference sequence). V gave up 2 bases and J gave up 8 bases; unmatched junction bases: 2. CDR3: CASSLSAGDEQFF. In nucleotides, the CDR3 is TGTGCCAGCAGCTTATCAGCGGGGGATGAGCAGTTCTTC.

The gene calls are TRBV11-2 and TRBJ2-1; TRBD2 matches 8 bases. The ends lost 5 bases at V and 5 bases at J; junction bases unmatched: 8. The CDR3 length is 15 residues. Germline V gene data show CDR1 as SGHAT and CDR2 as FQNNGV. CDR3 protein: CASSLSGGPNNEQFF. CDR3 sequence (DNA): TGTGCCAGCAGCCTCAGCGGGGGCCCAAACAATGAGCAGTTCTTC. The whole variable domain, remainder taken from reference TRBV11-2 and TRBJ2-1, is EAGVAQSPRYKIIEKRQSVAFWCNPISGHATLYWYQQILGQGPKLLIQFQNNGVVDDSQLPKDRFSAERLKGVDSTLKIQPAKLEDSAVYLCASSLSGGPNNEQFFGPGTRLTVL.

The chain couples TRBV2 to TRBJ2-3, with D hard to call. Germline CDR1 reads SNHLY; CDR2 reads FYNNEI. The CDR3 sequence is 12 residues long. V lost 7 bases and J 6 bases, leaving 11 bases between the germline ends. This chain's CDR3 is CASKSFVDTQYF. The CDR3 DNA reads TGTGCCAGCAAGAGTTTTGTGGATACGCAGTATTTT.

There are a few counts of this clone. J is TRBJ1-2 and V is TRBV14, with D possibly being TRBD1 (6 bases). Per germline, CDR1 SGHDN and CDR2 FVKESK. Trimming pared 0 bases from V and 3 bases from J, leaving 8 bases between. This CDR3 region has 14 residues. The CDR3 nucleotides are TGTGCCAGCAGCCAAGAAGACAGGCACTATGGCTACACCTTC. Translating it yields CASSQEDRHYGYTF. Looking up the rest from reference TRBV14 and TRBJ1-2 gives the full variable domain: EAGVTQFPSHSVIEKGQTVTLRCDPISGHDNLYWYRRVMGKEIKFLLHFVKESKQDESGMPNNRFLAERTGGTYSTLKVQPAELEDSGVYFCASSQEDRHYGYTFGSGTRLTVV.

The chain links TRBV29-1 to TRBJ1-2; TRBD1 matches at 7 bases. The CDR3 extends over 13 amino acids. V shed 6 bases, J shed 4 bases, and the junction held 8 bases outside the gene matches. Looked up from germline, CDR1 is SQVTM and CDR2 is ANQGSEA. The CDR3 loop is CSVSQGTSYGYTF. Here the CDR3 DNA reads TGCAGCGTCTCACAGGGGACAAGCTATGGCTACACCTTC.

This chain links TRBV19 with TRBJ1-6, with TRBD1 as a possible D gene (6 bases). The CDR3 extends over 14 amino acids. The V gene's germline CDR1 is LNHDA and CDR2 SQIVND (reference sequence). V was pared by 3 bases and J by 8 bases, with 11 bases between. The CDR3 DNA sequence: TGTGCCAGTAGTATTATAGAGGGGGATTCACCCCTCCACTTT. It is translated as CASSIIEGDSPLHF.

The gene calls are TRBV27 and TRBJ2-1; maybe TRBD1 (6 bases). Between the trimmed V and J ends, which lost 4 bases and 5 bases, there was a span of 9 bases. This CDR3 has 13 residues. Looked up from germline, CDR1 is MNHEY and CDR2 is SMNVEV (reference sequence). CDR3 in amino acids: CASSSDRNNEQFF. CDR3 nucleotides: TGTGCCAGCAGTTCGGACAGAAACAATGAGCAGTTCTTC.

The CDR3 DNA sequence: TGTGCCAGCTCACCAAATGAACTCGAGCAGTTCTTC. Amino acids: CASSPNELEQFF. The rearrangement uses TRBV18 and TRBJ2-1; D is unresolved. The CDR3 contains 12 residues. Germline CDR1 KGHSH, CDR2 LQKENI. Between the trimmed V and J ends, which lost 2 bases and 10 bases, there was a span of 9 bases.

CDR3 DNA: TGCGCCAGCAGCCAAGATCAGTCAGCGGGGGCTCTGGGCACAGATACGCAGTATTTT. This translates into CASSQDQSAGALGTDTQYF. The chain combines TRBV4-1 with TRBJ2-3, with 8 bases aligning to TRBD2. The CDR3 is made up of 19 amino acids. Germline assignment: CDR1 MGHRA and CDR2 YSYEKL. The V and J ends lost 0 bases and 1 base, in that order; junction bases with no gene match: 12.